The 2 T cell receptor beta chains in this list originate from one sample, sequenced in a study of T cell responses to AZD1222 COVID-19 vaccine. Produced via immunoSEQ multiplex PCR; TCRdb's table is partial and in-frame only. The sample yields some 120,000 clones, around 92% seen once. The sequencing used peripheral blood, collected on day 0 of AZD1222 vaccination. The receptors come from an adult in good health.

The chain is built from TRBV7-8 and TRBJ2-2, with D maybe TRBD1 (5 bases). The germline V gene has CDR1 SGHVS and CDR2 FQNEAQ. V lost 4 bases and J lost 4, with 13 bases in between. This CDR3 contains 15 residues. The CDR3 here is CASSSQGSVTGELFF. The CDR3 coding sequence is TGTGCCAGCAGCTCCCAGGGATCAGTCACCGGGGAGCTGTTTTTT.

The chain carries TRBV12-3 or TRBV12-4 and TRBJ1-2, with a tentative D call TRBD1 (6 bases). V was shortened by 10 bases and J by 4 bases, with 16 bases between the two germline ends. The CDR3 length is 13 residues. CDR3 residues: CATESGQSYGYTF. The CDR3 DNA sequence: TGTGCCACGGAGAGCGGACAGAGCTATGGCTACACCTTC.